These 6 T cell receptor beta chains were all obtained from the same sample, sequenced in a study of Graves' ophthalmopathy and Graves' hyperthyroidism. As the template, RNA transcripts were used to amplify TCR beta CDR3 regions. First-round RT-PCR employed HTBI primers, with a second-round multiplex PCR after it. One entry per CDR3 protein, called by TCRdb with MiXCR from the multiplex PCR reads. The table has almost 400,000 distinct CDR3 sequences, around 19% seen once; the top ten hold approximately 1.4%. Sequenced sample: peripheral blood. The receptor set was obtained from a woman in her late teens or twenties with Graves' ophthalmopathy.

This clonotype showed up many times. Here the CDR3 DNA reads TGTGCCAGTAGTCTGCGGGACAGGGCCAATCAGCCCCAGCATTTT. This codes for CASSLRDRANQPQHF. The rearrangement joins TRBV19 to TRBJ1-5, with 9 bases identical to TRBD1. V shed 5 bases, J shed 3 bases, and the junction held 5 bases outside the gene matches. Germline V gene data show CDR1 as LNHDA and CDR2 as SQIVND (reference sequence). The CDR3 is 15 residues long.

The table lists this clonotype with many counts. V is TRBV27 and J is TRBJ1-1; 8 bases are shared with TRBD1. This CDR3 comprises 15 residues. CDR1 is MNHEY and CDR2 is SMNVEV in the germline V gene (reference sequence). V trimming: 5 bases; J trimming: 4 bases; junction bases outside the gene matches: 9. The DNA of the CDR3 is TGTGCCAGCAGTATCCCGGGACAGGAGGTCACTGAAGCTTTCTTT. It is translated as CASSIPGQEVTEAFF.

This clonotype was observed many times. In DNA, the CDR3 is TGTGCCAGCAGCCGGGCCGGAAAAAACACCGGGGAGCTGTTTTTT. Translation gives CASSRAGKNTGELFF. This chain uses TRBV11-2 with TRBJ2-2; no clear D gene. Trimming removed 5 bases at V and 2 bases at J, with 12 bases between. The CDR3 covers 15 residues. Germline CDR1 is SGHAT and CDR2 is FQNNGV.

This clonotype was seen at least ten times. The rearrangement joins TRBV6-2 or TRBV6-3 to TRBJ2-2, with TRBD2 matching over 7 bases. The CDR3 totals 16 residues. The V gene end was trimmed by 2 bases and the J gene end by 1 base; junction bases not matched to a gene: 4. Per the germline V gene, CDR1 is MNHEY and CDR2 is SVGEGT. This CDR3 is CASSYGPGGNTGELFF. The CDR3, as DNA: TGTGCCAGCAGTTACGGCCCGGGAGGGAACACCGGGGAGCTGTTTTTT.

This clonotype was seen repeatedly, ten times or more. A much larger clone is a single base away; this may be a read error. This CDR3 reads CARSGGSNQPQHF. CDR3 DNA sequence: TGTGCCCGCAGTGGTGGGTCCAATCAGCCCCAGCATTTT. The chain couples TRBV28 to TRBJ1-5; D ambiguous. CDR1 and CDR2 from the germline V gene are MDHEN and SYDVKM. The CDR3 spans 13 residues. Together with reference TRBV28 and TRBJ1-5, the CDR3 gives the full variable domain: DVKVTQSSRYLVKRTGEKVFLECVQDMDHENMFWYRQDPGLGLRLIYFSYDVKMKEKGDIPEGYSVSREKKERFSLILESASTNQTSMYLCARSGGSNQPQHFGDGTRLSIL.

This clonotype came up many times. The chain is built from TRBV28 and TRBJ2-7, with no clear D. The CDR3 consists of 9 residues. Germline V gene lookup returns CDR1 MDHEN and CDR2 SYDVKM. V dropped 9 bases and J dropped 6 bases, with 6 bases sitting between them. The CDR3 loop reads CASGREQYF. The CDR3 DNA is TGTGCCAGTGGGCGCGAGCAGTACTTC. Based on the CDR3 plus reference TRBV28 and TRBJ2-7, the full variable domain is DVKVTQSSRYLVKRTGEKVFLECVQDMDHENMFWYRQDPGLGLRLIYFSYDVKMKEKGDIPEGYSVSREKKERFSLILESASTNQTSMYLCASGREQYFGPGTRLTVT.